This T cell receptor beta chain emerged from a study of T cell responses to AZD1222 COVID-19 vaccine (dated by TCRdb to the early 2020s). Turning to the overall study: AZD1222 recipients with second doses at about 4 weeks or about 12 weeks were pooled, because spike-specific TCR depth and breadth did not differ between schedules. A total of about 230 trial participants underwent TCR sequencing, of whom some 210 received two doses of AZD1222 and approximately 25 received two doses of the MenACWY control vaccine. Trial participants were enrolled by age into subgroups of 18-55, 56-69 and 70-plus years, and around 150, 29 and 61 TCR-sequenced participants, respectively, were included in these subgroups.

Taken with the paper, the label for time point translates to: baseline before first vaccination. Samples from vaccinated people were obtained from the UK trials COV001 and COV002, which included a single-blind randomized controlled phase 2/3 trial of AZD1222 (ChAdOx1 nCoV-19) in healthy adults. For TCRbeta chain sequencing, PBMC samples were collected from trial participants at day 0 and at day 28 after the second dose. Study-level results and caveats: Participants were mostly white British, with more females than males. The authors suggested clonal diversity may have been underestimated. The vaccine-associated CD4 TCRs covered the entire spike protein, and the dominant responses fell in regions 160-218 and 743-854. Because no samples from the day 14 peak response were available, repertoires could be characterized only after the peak T cell response. The 56-69-year group was small, and its depth increase did not reach significance, likely because of low power. After two AZD1222 doses, spike-specific TCR breadth and depth were significantly higher than at day 0 and than in MenACWY recipients. Conclusions about previously exposed vaccinees were limited because only six AZD1222 recipients were SARS-CoV-2 seropositive at baseline. Reportedly, almost half of the unique spike-specific TCRs recognized epitopes lying outside the regions that are mutated in the B.1.351 and B.1.1.7 variants.

As for this clone: Its cognate antigen has yet to be identified. There are no base qualities to consult, and no much larger clone falls within one base.

Taken from the germline V gene, the CDR1 and CDR2 loops are SGHAT and FQNNGV. Trimming removed 5 bases from V and 5 bases from J, leaving 22 bases between the germline ends. The CDR3 contains 18 residues, cysteine and phenylalanine counted. The sequence is cut down to CDR3 DNA, 54 bases in frame from base 1. The CDR3 regions of human TCRbeta chains were analyzed by immunosequencing. The original pipeline was this. Repertoire TCRs were checked for matches against a reference library of SARS-CoV-2-specific TCRs that had been generated using the MIRA antigen-specificity platform. Breadth was defined as the fraction of unique TCRs that were SARS-CoV-2-associated. Depth was defined as the fraction of total T cells that were SARS-CoV-2-associated. Using the MIRA data, each spike-specific TCR was assigned both to the spike region to which the TCR was reactive and to a CD4 or CD8 class. Log10-transformed breadth and depth values were compared by one-way ANOVA with Sidak's multiple comparisons tests. TCRdb's version of the immuneACCESS table is confined to in-frame rearrangements and falls short of the full clone set. An unresolved V gene accounts for under half of the shortfall where checked; the remainder is of unknown origin. V and J calls and clone size are copied from that table; D and trimming were computed from the DNA. Counted in this sample were tens of thousands of clones; roughly 82% of them appeared once. The ten largest clones add up to under 6.5% of the sample.

The chain joins TRBV11-2 to TRBJ1-6; perhaps TRBD1 is the D gene, with 5 bases matching. This material consisted of peripheral blood, taken on day 0 of AZD1222 vaccination. The sequence derives from an adult in good health. The sequenced DNA: TGTGCCAGCAGCATGGGGGTAAGGGGCTCGTCGGATAATTCACCCCTCCACTTT. This is translated as CASSMGVRGSSDNSPLHF.